The 22 T cell receptor beta chains below come from one sample, sequenced in a study of blood T cell repertoires in COVID-19. TCRdb keeps only in-frame clones here, not all; method: immunoSEQ multiplex PCR. The table lists around 120,000 clones, more than 60% of them singletons. The specimen was peripheral blood. These TCRs come from a man in his sixties or seventies with acute or convalescent COVID-19.

This clone was observed a handful of times. V and J are TRBV5-1 and TRBJ2-5; a possible D gene is TRBD2 (5 bases). The V gene lost 2 bases and the J gene lost 2 bases, with 13 bases spanning the gap. Germline-derived CDR1 and CDR2 are SGHRS and YFSETQ. CDR3 length: 15 amino acids. CDR3 sequence reads: CASSFRRPSQETQYF. CDR3 sequence (DNA): TGCGCCAGCAGCTTCCGGAGGCCATCTCAAGAGACCCAGTACTTC.

V and J are TRBV21-1 and TRBJ1-1; the table calls TRBD1, which could not be checked here. TRBV21-1 is marked as a pseudogene. The CDR3 consists of 14 residues. CDR3 DNA sequence: TGTGCCAGCAGCCCCGGGACATCCTACACTGAAGCTTTCTTT. Amino acids: CASSPGTSYTEAFF.

This chain joins TRBV7-2 and TRBJ1-1; TRBD1 is a possible D gene (5 bases). Germline V gives CDR1 SGHTA, CDR2 FQGNSA. Trimming removed 1 base at V and 1 base at J, with 10 bases between. The CDR3 is 15 amino acids. The CDR3 reads CASSLGPGPNTEAFF. CDR3 DNA: TGTGCCAGCAGCTTAGGGCCAGGGCCGAACACTGAAGCTTTCTTT.

V is TRBV5-4 and J is TRBJ1-1, with TRBD1 matching 10 bases. V lost 4 bases to trimming and J lost 5 bases; unmatched junction nucleotides: 5. Per the germline V gene, CDR1 is SGHNT and CDR2 is YYREEE (reference sequence). The CDR3 is 14 residues long. The CDR3 spells CASSVGQGNTEAFF. The CDR3 DNA reads as TGTGCCAGCAGCGTGGGACAGGGGAATACTGAAGCTTTCTTT. Based on the CDR3 plus reference TRBV5-4 and TRBJ1-1, the full variable domain is ETGVTQSPTHLIKTRGQQVTLRCSSQSGHNTVSWYQQALGQGPQFIFQYYREEENGRGNFPPRFSGLQFPNYSSELNVNALELDDSALYLCASSVGQGNTEAFFGQGTRLTVV.

The chain is built from TRBV25-1 and TRBJ1-4; TRBD1 matches 9 bases. The CDR3 is 18 amino acids. V gave up 1 base and J gave up 2 bases; unmatched junction bases: 8. CDR1 is MGHDK, CDR2 SYGVNS, per germline. In DNA, the CDR3 is TGTGCCAGCAGTGAATGGCACAGGGGGCTGGCGACTAATGAAAAACTGTTTTTT. As protein: CASSEWHRGLATNEKLFF.

The V and J genes are TRBV15 and TRBJ1-2; 11 bases match TRBD1. J was trimmed by 4 bases and V by 0 bases; bases with no gene match: 7. CDR1 is LNHNV and CDR2 is YYDKDF in the germline V gene (reference sequence). This CDR3 spans 17 amino acids. CDR3 sequence (DNA): TGTGCCACCAGCAGAGATTCCGCCGGGACAGGGGGCTATGGCTACACCTTC. Translated: CATSRDSAGTGGYGYTF.

The CDR3 spells CASSLEPGNQPQHF. The CDR3 DNA is TGTGCCAGCAGCTTAGAACCGGGGAATCAGCCCCAGCATTTT. The chain carries TRBV7-9 and TRBJ1-5; D not certain. CDR1 and CDR2 from the germline V gene are SEHNR and FQNEAQ (reference sequence). The CDR3 sequence is 14 residues long. Trimming cost V 1 base and J 4 bases, with 8 bases left between them.

This clone has just one count. J is TRBJ2-3 and V is TRBV5-1, with 7 bases that match TRBD2. The V gene's germline CDR1 is SGHRS and CDR2 YFSETQ. J gave up 0 bases and V 1 base, and 2 bases lay outside the gene matches. The CDR3 spans 15 residues. This CDR3 is CASSLREASTDTQYF. DNA of the CDR3: TGCGCCAGCAGCTTGCGGGAGGCGAGCACAGATACGCAGTATTTT.

The CDR3 region is CASSSGKRGGQETQYF. CDR3 nucleotide sequence: TGTGCCAGCAGCTCCGGAAAGCGGGGGGGCCAAGAGACCCAGTACTTC. This rearrangement joins TRBV7-3 to TRBJ2-5; 10 nucleotides agree with TRBD2. Trimming cost V 4 bases and J 1 base; bases outside gene matches: 6. Germline assignment: CDR1 SGHTA and CDR2 FQGTGA. There are 16 residues in the CDR3.

Only a few counts were recorded for this clone. This chain uses TRBV4-1 with TRBJ2-2; weak D call: TRBD2 (5 bases). Germline values: CDR1 MGHRA, CDR2 YSYEKL. V shed 7 bases and J shed 3 bases, with 18 bases lying between them. The CDR3 loop spans 16 amino acids. The CDR3 coding sequence is TGCGCCAGCACCTCCGTTGAACGGGGTTACACCGGGGAGCTGTTTTTT. It yields the protein CASTSVERGYTGELFF.

The V gene is TRBV7-8, the J gene TRBJ2-3; 11 bases line up with TRBD2. The CDR3 is made up of 16 amino acids. Germline V gene sequence: CDR1 SGHVS, CDR2 FQNEAQ. V lost 6 bases to trimming and J lost 2 bases; unmatched junction nucleotides: 7. The CDR3 DNA sequence: TGTGCCAGCAGTGACGGACTAGCGGGCTTCACAGATACGCAGTATTTT. Translating gives CASSDGLAGFTDTQYF.

This rearrangement joins TRBV12-3 or TRBV12-4 to TRBJ2-1; tentative D call: TRBD1 (6 bases). V was clipped by 10 bases and J by 4 bases, with 11 bases between them. This CDR3 is built from 12 residues. The CDR3 nucleotides are TGTGCCACGGAACAGGGATACAATGAGCAGTTCTTC. Protein product: CATEQGYNEQFF.

This rearrangement joins TRBV7-8 to TRBJ2-7; TRBD1 might be the D (6 bases). The CDR3 consists of 15 residues. V was shortened by 2 bases and J by 0 bases, with 11 bases between the two germline ends. Germline V gene data show CDR1 as SGHVS and CDR2 as FQNEAQ. Written as DNA, the CDR3 is TGTGCCAGCAGCTTACGGCTCAGGGGCTCCTACGAGCAGTACTTC. It specifies CASSLRLRGSYEQYF.

In this sample, this clone turned up once. This chain joins TRBV4-2 and TRBJ2-7, with D maybe TRBD2 (6 bases). The length of the CDR3 is 13 residues. V was clipped by 0 bases and J by 3 bases, with 6 bases between them. Per germline, CDR1 LGHNA and CDR2 YNFKEQ. CDR3 in DNA: TGTGCCAGCAGCCAAGAGGGGGGCTACGAGCAGTACTTC. It is translated as CASSQEGGYEQYF.

The gene calls are TRBV29-1 and TRBJ2-3; 9 bases line up with TRBD2. Per the germline V gene, CDR1 is SQVTM and CDR2 is ANQGSEA. The CDR3 contains 16 residues. V dropped 4 bases and J dropped 2; count of bases not matched to a gene: 10. The CDR3 spells CSVGRGGDFPTDTQYF. The CDR3 DNA reads TGCAGCGTTGGGCGGGGGGGCGACTTTCCCACAGATACGCAGTATTTT.

V and J are TRBV18 and TRBJ1-5; 7 nucleotides align to TRBD1. The CDR3 has 17 amino acids. V lost 2 bases to trimming and J lost 2 bases; unmatched junction nucleotides: 9. Germline CDR1 is KGHSH and CDR2 is LQKENI. CDR3 region: CASSPEGGGRGNQPQHF. CDR3 DNA sequence: TGTGCCAGCTCACCAGAAGGGGGCGGTAGGGGCAATCAGCCCCAGCATTTT.

The chain has TRBV6-5 and TRBJ1-6; no definite D call. V dropped 4 bases and J dropped 8 bases, with 6 bases sitting between them. Germline V CDR1 and CDR2: MNHEY, SVGAGI. The CDR3 contains 12 residues. CDR3 nucleotides: TGTGCCAGCAGTTTCCCCGATTCACCCCTCCACTTT. Encoded protein: CASSFPDSPLHF.

In DNA, the CDR3 is TGCGCCAGCAGCGACCCTAGCGGCACAGATACGCAGTATTTT. Encoded protein: CASSDPSGTDTQYF. The chain couples TRBV5-1 to TRBJ2-3, with D possibly being TRBD2 (6 bases). The CDR3 has 14 residues. V lost 4 bases and J 1 base, leaving 10 bases between the germline ends. Germline-derived CDR1 and CDR2 are SGHRS and YFSETQ.

This chain uses TRBV19 with TRBJ2-5, with D possibly being TRBD2 (7 bases). Germline CDR1 and CDR2: LNHDA and SQIVND (reference sequence). V was pared by 7 bases and J by 5 bases, with 17 bases between. CDR3 length: 14 amino acids. The CDR3 loop reads CASKERGGVETQYF. DNA for the CDR3: TGTGCCAGTAAGGAGCGAGGGGGGGTTGAGACCCAGTACTTC.

The rearrangement uses TRBV18 and TRBJ1-4; 9 bases agree with TRBD1. Germline CDR1 KGHSH, CDR2 LQKENI. Trimming took 5 bases from V and 5 from J; bases not matched to a gene: 9. The CDR3 has 16 amino acids. The CDR3 protein is CASSRARQGGNEKLFF. CDR3 DNA: TGTGCCAGCTCAAGGGCAAGACAGGGGGGCAATGAAAAACTGTTTTTT.

As DNA, the CDR3 is TGTGCCAGTCCAGGGACAGGGAGATATGGCTACACCTTC. It encodes CASPGTGRYGYTF. The gene calls are TRBV12-3 or TRBV12-4 and TRBJ1-2, with 9 bases lining up with TRBD1. J lost 5 bases, V lost 9 bases, and 7 bases had no gene match. This CDR3 comprises 13 residues.

The V and J genes are TRBV7-6 and TRBJ2-7; 12 nucleotides align to TRBD1. This CDR3 region has 16 residues. The ends lost 0 bases at V and 5 bases at J; junction bases unmatched: 5. Germline CDR1 is SGHVS and CDR2 is FNYEAQ. CDR3: CASSLAGGQGANEQYF. DNA of the CDR3: TGTGCCAGCAGCTTAGCGGGGGGACAGGGGGCCAACGAGCAGTACTTC.